This T cell receptor beta chain stems from a study of shared T cell receptors in the human thymus. The CDR3 extends over 13 amino acids. CDR1 is LNHDA, CDR2 SQIVND, per germline (reference sequence). The ends were cut back, 4 bases at V and 5 bases at J, with 11 bases in the middle. Here immunoSEQ multiplex PCR was the method, and the copy in TCRdb shows in-frame clones only, minus some. The profile shows under 450,000 clones, over 90% of them singletons. This TCR was recovered from a human donor. The specimen sequenced was thymocytes. The chain recombines TRBV19 with TRBJ1-1; no clear D gene. The DNA for the CDR3 is TGTGCCAGTAGTAGCGACACCGCGACTGAAGCTTTCTTT. Its protein is CASSSDTATEAFF.